This is a list of T cell receptor beta chains from one sample in a study of T cell responses to AZD1222 COVID-19 vaccine. Clones were sequenced by immunoSEQ multiplex PCR, and TCRdb holds only the in-frame ones, with some missing. Among 95,000 to 150,000 clones listed, approximately 85% were seen once. This specimen consisted of peripheral blood, obtained on day 0 of AZD1222 vaccination. The receptor set was obtained from an adult in good health. Both conserved end residues are part of each CDR3. Fields, in order: V gene, J gene, D gene, clone size, CDR3 protein, CDR3 DNA. A D gene is named only where the DNA matches it firmly. Only part of the rows carry a size: once, few, many, or a class if the clone is expanded.

>TRBV7-3|TRBJ1-1|.|.
CASSLTVNTEAFF
TGTGCCAGCAGCTTAACAGTGAACACTGAAGCTTTCTTT
>TRBV6-5|TRBJ2-7|.|.
CASSYSRDFSYEQYF
TGTGCCAGCAGTTACTCGCGGGACTTCTCCTACGAGCAGTACTTC
>TRBV30|TRBJ2-3|.|.
CAWSLGVGTDTQYF
TGTGCCTGGAGCCTGGGGGTTGGCACAGATACGCAGTATTTT
>TRBV10-3|TRBJ2-5|.|once
CAISGLGDGGTQYF
TGTGCCATCAGTGGTTTAGGGGACGGGGGGACCCAGTACTTC
>TRBV19|TRBJ2-1|TRBD1|.
CASSLVSSGQGMSNEQFF
TGTGCCAGTAGTTTAGTGTCGTCGGGACAGGGGATGAGTAATGAGCAGTTCTTC
>TRBV7-9|TRBJ1-1|.|.
CASSLIIMMEAFF
TGTGCCAGCAGCTTGATTATTATGATGGAGGCTTTCTTT
>TRBV3-1/TRBV3-2|TRBJ1-1|.|few
CASSQDGTTEAFF
TGTGCCAGCAGCCAAGACGGTACCACTGAAGCTTTCTTT
>TRBV7-6|TRBJ2-1|TRBD2|.
CASSLTPISGGYNEQFF
TGTGCCAGCAGCTTAACCCCCATTAGCGGGGGGTACAATGAGCAGTTCTTC
>TRBV28|TRBJ2-6|.|.
CASSSSDRSGANVLTF
TGTGCCAGCAGTTCTTCCGACAGGTCTGGGGCCAACGTCCTGACTTTC
>TRBV27|TRBJ2-3|.|.
CASSFGWGTDTQYF
TGTGCCAGCAGTTTCGGCTGGGGGACAGATACGCAGTATTTT
>TRBV28|TRBJ2-1|TRBD2|.
CASSFLGLAGEGGLNEQFF
TGTGCCAGCAGTTTCTTGGGACTAGCGGGAGAGGGGGGACTGAATGAGCAGTTCTTC
>TRBV14|TRBJ2-3|.|.
CASSPLGGSPDTQYF
TGTGCCAGCAGCCCCCTGGGTGGGAGCCCAGATACGCAGTATTTT
>TRBV12-1|TRBJ2-2|.|.
CASRMTGGADTGELFF
TGTGCCAGCAGGATGACAGGGGGCGCGGACACCGGGGAGCTGTTTTTT
>TRBV9|TRBJ2-3|.|.
CASSAPAFGGTDTQYF
TGTGCCAGCAGCGCCCCGGCCTTTGGGGGCACAGATACGCAGTATTTT
>TRBV19|TRBJ1-2|.|.
CASSIDRARARSGYTF
TGTGCCAGTAGTATAGATCGTGCAAGGGCCCGATCAGGCTACACCTTC
>TRBV29-1|TRBJ2-3|TRBD2|.
CSVRPRGGSNTDTQYF
TGCAGCGTTAGACCTCGGGGGGGCTCGAACACAGATACGCAGTATTTT
>TRBV21-1|TRBJ2-3|.|.
CASFPGRSGTDTQYF
TGTGCCAGCTTCCCGGGAAGATCCGGCACAGATACGCAGTATTTT
>TRBV7-9|TRBJ2-6|TRBD1|.
CASSPGQGASGANVLTF
TGTGCCAGCAGCCCCGGACAGGGGGCTTCTGGGGCCAACGTCCTGACTTTC
>TRBV10-3|TRBJ1-6|.|.
CAISERAGTYNSPLHF
TGTGCCATCAGTGAGCGGGCAGGGACGTATAATTCACCCCTCCACTTT
>TRBV28|TRBJ2-3|TRBD1|.
CASSEYRGGTDTQYF
TGTGCCAGCAGCGAATACAGGGGTGGCACAGATACGCAGTATTTT
>TRBV28|TRBJ1-2|.|.
CASSLTGGRGYGYTF
TGTGCCAGCAGTTTAACCGGGGGACGGGGCTATGGCTACACCTTC
>TRBV30|TRBJ1-2|.|once
CAWSNSISGYTF
TGTGCCTGGAGTAACTCAATTTCGGGCTACACCTTC
>TRBV4-3|TRBJ2-7|.|.
CASSQRGSGNHEQYF
TGCGCCAGCAGCCAGAGGGGGTCGGGCAATCACGAGCAGTACTTC
>TRBV12-3/TRBV12-4|TRBJ2-1|.|.
CASSFAHEQFF
TGTGCCAGCAGTTTCGCCCATGAGCAGTTCTTC
>TRBV10-1|TRBJ1-5|.|.
CASSAGRGLVYSNQPQHF
TGCGCCAGCAGTGCTGGAAGGGGACTCGTTTATAGCAATCAGCCCCAGCATTTT
>TRBV14|TRBJ2-7|.|.
CASSQALQVSYEQYF
TGTGCCAGCAGCCAAGCCCTACAGGTTTCGTACGAGCAGTACTTC
>TRBV7-8|TRBJ2-1|TRBD2|few
CASGGLAGGPVYEQFF
TGTGCCAGCGGGGGACTAGCGGGGGGGCCGGTCTATGAGCAGTTCTTC
>TRBV14|TRBJ2-3|TRBD1|.
CASSPGQGTDTQYF
TGTGCCAGCAGCCCGGGACAGGGGACAGATACGCAGTATTTT
>TRBV5-1|TRBJ1-1|TRBD1|.
CASSEQGAREAFF
TGCGCCAGCAGCGAGCAGGGGGCGAGGGAAGCTTTCTTT
>TRBV30|TRBJ2-7|TRBD1|.
CAWGRDRGLEQYF
TGTGCCTGGGGCAGGGACAGGGGGCTCGAGCAGTACTTC
>TRBV5-6|TRBJ1-1|.|.
CASRITGISEAFF
TGTGCCAGCAGGATAACAGGGATATCTGAAGCTTTCTTT
>TRBV7-2|TRBJ1-6|TRBD1|.
CASSLDRGASPLHF
TGTGCCAGCAGCTTAGACAGGGGGGCTTCACCCCTCCACTTT
>TRBV28|TRBJ1-3|.|.
CASSLIGANSGNTIYF
TGTGCCAGCAGTTTAATCGGCGCTAACTCTGGAAACACCATATATTTT
>TRBV2|TRBJ2-1|.|.
CAGQVKHEQFF
TGTGCCGGTCAAGTTAAGCATGAGCAGTTCTTC
>TRBV20-1|TRBJ1-2|.|.
CSAKEGVGYTF
TGCAGTGCTAAGGAGGGGGTTGGCTACACCTTC
>TRBV3-1/TRBV3-2|TRBJ1-1|.|.
CASSHRTANTEAFF
TGTGCCAGCAGCCACAGGACCGCGAACACTGAAGCTTTCTTT
>TRBV7-2|TRBJ2-7|TRBD2|.
CASTYAGTSPHEQYF
TGTGCCAGCACCTATGCCGGGACTAGCCCCCACGAGCAGTACTTC
>TRBV11-3|TRBJ2-7|.|.
CASSLGPLGSYEQYF
TGTGCCAGCAGCTTAGGTCCCCTGGGCTCCTACGAGCAGTACTTC
>TRBV12-3/TRBV12-4|TRBJ2-5|.|.
CASSGGSETQYF
TGTGCCAGCAGTGGGGGGTCGGAGACCCAGTACTTC
>TRBV19|TRBJ1-1|.|.
CASRTEGAEAFF
TGTGCCAGTAGGACAGAGGGGGCTGAAGCTTTCTTT
>TRBV19|TRBJ2-1|.|.
CASSLISSGTNEQFF
TGTGCCAGTAGTTTGATTTCTTCGGGAACCAATGAGCAGTTCTTC
>TRBV20-1|TRBJ2-7|.|once
CSGAGPYEQYF
TGCAGTGGCGCAGGGCCCTACGAGCAGTACTTC
>TRBV5-4|TRBJ2-5|.|few
CASSLVVSSDLQETQYF
TGTGCCAGCAGCTTGGTTGTGTCTAGCGATTTACAAGAGACCCAGTACTTC
>TRBV5-1|TRBJ2-2|.|.
CASSWGDAGELFF
TGCGCCAGCAGTTGGGGCGACGCCGGGGAGCTGTTTTTT
>TRBV28|TRBJ2-3|TRBD2|once
CASSETSGGYLTDTQYF
TGTGCCAGCAGTGAAACTAGCGGGGGGTACCTCACAGATACGCAGTATTTT
>TRBV4-2|TRBJ1-5|.|few
CASSQDGVSSSNQPQHF
TGTGCCAGCAGCCAAGATGGGGTCTCAAGTAGCAATCAGCCCCAGCATTTT
>TRBV30|TRBJ2-7|TRBD1|.
CAWSSREGTGSSEQYF
TGTGCCTGGAGTTCTCGAGAGGGGACAGGGTCTTCCGAGCAGTACTTC
>TRBV4-1|TRBJ1-5|TRBD1|once
CASSQDRGQQNQPQHF
TGCGCCAGCAGCCAAGATCGGGGACAGCAAAATCAGCCCCAGCATTTT
>TRBV15|TRBJ2-7|TRBD2|.
CATSRESASGYEQYF
TGTGCCACCAGCAGAGAAAGTGCTAGCGGTTACGAGCAGTACTTC
>TRBV10-3|TRBJ1-5|.|.
CAIRDGSYNQPQHF
TGTGCCATCAGGGACGGTTCCTACAATCAGCCCCAGCATTTT
>TRBV14|TRBJ2-7|.|.
CANADREKPYEQYF
TGTGCCAACGCCGACCGGGAAAAACCCTACGAGCAGTACTTC
>TRBV7-8|TRBJ1-1|.|.
CASSFGRDTEAFF
TGTGCCAGCAGCTTCGGCAGGGACACTGAAGCTTTCTTT